These 29 T cell receptor beta chains share one sample of origin, sequenced in a study of blood T cell repertoires in COVID-19. Sequencing was performed with immunoSEQ multiplex PCR; in TCRdb, only in-frame clones are kept and a portion is missing. The repertoire holds about 140,000 clones, with 84% as singletons. Sequencing was performed on PBMCs or T cells enriched from blood (not recorded which). The source is a man aged 35-49 years with acute COVID-19.

The V and J genes are TRBV18 and TRBJ2-7, with 7 bases lining up with TRBD1. CDR3 length: 18 amino acids. With V trimmed by 3 bases and J by 2 bases, 16 bases remained unmatched. Looked up from germline, CDR1 is KGHSH and CDR2 is LQKENI. The CDR3 DNA is TGTGCCAGCTCACCTCCACGACAGGGCAAAGTGGGAACCTACGAGCAGTACTTC. Translation: CASSPPRQGKVGTYEQYF. Complete variable domain (other parts from reference TRBV18 and TRBJ2-7): NAGVMQNPRHLVRRRGQEARLRCSPMKGHSHVYWYRQLPEEGLKFMVYLQKENIIDESGMPKERFSAEFPKEGPSILRIQQVVRGDSAAYFCASSPPRQGKVGTYEQYFGPGTRLTVT.

V usage is TRBV15 and J usage is TRBJ2-3; D remains unclear. V was shortened by 1 base and J by 6 bases, with 11 bases between the two germline ends. Germline lookup yields CDR1 LNHNV and CDR2 YYDKDF (reference sequence). This CDR3 has 14 residues. The CDR3 DNA is TGTGCCACCAGCAGAGGAGCGCGTGGGGATACGCAGTATTTT. Residues: CATSRGARGDTQYF.

The chain uses TRBV18 and TRBJ1-4; 7 bases map to TRBD1. Per germline, CDR1 KGHSH and CDR2 LQKENI. The CDR3 is 16 amino acids. The V and J ends lost 3 bases and 8 bases, in that order; junction bases with no gene match: 12. The CDR3: CASSPRGQPLGEKLFF. CDR3 sequence (DNA): TGTGCCAGCTCACCGAGGGGACAGCCGTTGGGGGAAAAACTGTTTTTT.

V usage is TRBV5-1 and J usage is TRBJ1-1; no clear D gene. Germline CDR1 is SGHRS and CDR2 is YFSETQ. The CDR3 sequence is 14 residues long. Deletions cut 1 base from V and 3 bases from J, with 10 bases between. Here the CDR3 reads CASSLTLLDTEAFF. The CDR3 bases are TGCGCCAGCAGCTTGACTTTACTGGACACTGAAGCTTTCTTT.

V usage is TRBV7-2 and J usage is TRBJ2-3; a possible D gene is TRBD1 (6 bases). Deletions cut 1 base from V and 4 bases from J, with 12 bases between. Germline CDR1 reads SGHTA; CDR2 reads FQGNSA. This CDR3 region has 15 residues. This CDR3 is CASSLGTAGADTQYF. The CDR3 DNA sequence: TGTGCCAGCAGCTTAGGGACAGCTGGAGCAGATACGCAGTATTTT. The full variable domain, its missing parts supplied by reference TRBV7-2 and TRBJ2-3, is GAGVSQSPSNKVTEKGKDVELRCDPISGHTALYWYRQSLGQGLEFLIYFQGNSAPDKSGLPSDRFSAERTGGSVSTLTIQRTQQEDSAVYLCASSLGTAGADTQYFGPGTRLTVL.

A few counts support this clone. The chain links TRBV4-2 to TRBJ1-3; possibly TRBD1 for D (5 bases). V dropped 0 bases and J dropped 1 base, with 16 bases sitting between them. This CDR3 has 18 amino acids. Germline lookup yields CDR1 LGHNA and CDR2 YNFKEQ. The CDR3 DNA is TGTGCCAGCAGCCAAGATTGGGGCAGGATTGGGTCTGGAAACACCATATATTTT. Translation gives CASSQDWGRIGSGNTIYF.

The chain uses TRBV2 and TRBJ2-1; TRBD2 aligns across 7 bases. The CDR3 covers 13 residues. The V gene end was trimmed by 6 bases and the J gene end by 9 bases; junction bases not matched to a gene: 8. Germline lookup yields CDR1 SNHLY and CDR2 FYNNEI. CDR3 bases: TGTGCCAGCAGAGATGACGGACTAGGTGAGCAGTTCTTC. Encoded protein: CASRDDGLGEQFF.

The gene calls are TRBV11-3 and TRBJ2-1; the match to TRBD2 covers 7 bases. The CDR3 is 15 amino acids. V lost 1 base to trimming and J lost 9 bases; unmatched junction nucleotides: 9. CDR1 and CDR2 (germline): SGHNT, YENEEA. CDR3 residues: CASSLGLAVGGEQFF. CDR3 bases: TGTGCCAGCAGCTTAGGGCTAGCGGTAGGAGGTGAGCAGTTCTTC.

This rearrangement joins TRBV11-2 to TRBJ2-1; 11 bases align to TRBD2. V lost 4 bases to trimming and J lost 7 bases; unmatched junction nucleotides: 9. Germline V gives CDR1 SGHAT, CDR2 FQNNGV. CDR3 length: 16 residues. CDR3 region: CASSSPLAGGLNEQFF. The CDR3 nucleotides are TGTGCCAGCAGCTCCCCTCTAGCGGGAGGATTGAATGAGCAGTTCTTC.

The chain has TRBV2 and TRBJ1-5; possibly TRBD1 for D (6 bases). Germline V gene sequence: CDR1 SNHLY, CDR2 FYNNEI. The V gene lost 5 bases and the J gene lost 3 bases, with 11 bases spanning the gap. This CDR3 has 14 residues. This chain's CDR3 is CASSQDSNNQPQHF. The DNA for the CDR3 is TGTGCCAGCAGTCAGGACAGTAACAATCAGCCCCAGCATTTT. Supplemented by reference TRBV2 and TRBJ1-5, the full variable domain reads EPEVTQTPSHQVTQMGQEVILRCVPISNHLYFYWYRQILGQKVEFLVSFYNNEISEKSEIFDDQFSVERPDGSNFTLKIRSTKLEDSAMYFCASSQDSNNQPQHFGDGTRLSIL.

The chain recombines TRBV5-1 with TRBJ2-1, with a weak D call TRBD2 (5 bases). Germline-derived CDR1 and CDR2 are SGHRS and YFSETQ. Deletions cut 4 bases from V and 9 bases from J, with 14 bases between. The length of the CDR3 is 13 residues. The CDR3, as DNA: TGCGCCAGCAGCCTAAGACTCGCGGGTGAGCAGTTCTTC. Its translation: CASSLRLAGEQFF.

The gene calls are TRBV28 and TRBJ2-3; TRBD2 matches 15 bases. The CDR3 length is 16 residues. The ends lost 5 bases at V and 6 bases at J; junction bases unmatched: 6. Germline V gene sequence: CDR1 MDHEN, CDR2 SYDVKM. CDR3 bases: TGTGCCAGCAGTCGAGCAGGACTAGCGGGAGGGGATACGCAGTATTTT. Translating it yields CASSRAGLAGGDTQYF.

The chain carries TRBV25-1 and TRBJ1-3, with D unresolved. Germline V gene data show CDR1 as MGHDK and CDR2 as SYGVNS. The CDR3 is made up of 15 amino acids. Trimming cost V 2 bases and J 0 bases, with 8 bases left between them. For the CDR3, the DNA is TGTGCCAGCAGTGAACATACAGCCTCTGGAAACACCATATATTTT. Amino acid sequence: CASSEHTASGNTIYF.

A single count supports this clone. This rearrangement joins TRBV13 to TRBJ1-1; 7 bases align to TRBD1. J gave up 4 bases and V 4 bases, and 3 bases lay outside the gene matches. The CDR3 length is 13 residues. Germline CDR1 and CDR2: PRHDT and FYEKMQ (reference sequence). As DNA, the CDR3 is TGTGCCAGCAGCTCACAGGGGAGCACTGAAGCTTTCTTT. It specifies CASSSQGSTEAFF.

This clone was seen more than once but under ten times. This sequence joins TRBV6-5 and TRBJ1-4, with TRBD1 identical over 9 bases. Trimming at V came to 5 bases and at J to 2 bases, leaving 3 bases not matched to a gene. CDR1 is MNHEY and CDR2 is SVGAGI in the germline V gene. The CDR3 has 15 residues. CDR3 coding DNA: TGTGCCAGCAGTCCAACAGGGGGCACTAATGAAAAACTGTTTTTT. The encoded protein is CASSPTGGTNEKLFF.

This clone was seen just once. The chain carries TRBV5-4 and TRBJ2-3, with D possibly TRBD1 on 5 matching bases. V was trimmed by 4 bases and J by 7 bases, leaving 22 bases between them. Germline loops: CDR1 SGHNT, CDR2 YYREEE (reference sequence). The length of the CDR3 is 16 residues. In DNA, the CDR3 is TGTGCCAGCAGCCCAAGGGGTACTTCCCCCCCCTATACGCAGTATTTT. The encoded protein is CASSPRGTSPPYTQYF.

This chain joins TRBV4-1 and TRBJ1-5, with D perhaps matching TRBD1 (6 bases). V was clipped by 1 base and J by 9 bases, with 19 bases between them. Germline V gene data show CDR1 as MGHRA and CDR2 as YSYEKL. The CDR3 runs to 16 residues. The CDR3, as DNA: TGCGCCAGCAGCCAAGGTATGGGGACATGGAAGATGCCCCAGCATTTT. Protein sequence: CASSQGMGTWKMPQHF.

V is TRBV19 and J is TRBJ1-6, with 8 bases identical to TRBD1. The CDR3 has 16 residues. From germline, CDR1 is LNHDA and CDR2 SQIVND (reference sequence). Trimming cost V 7 bases and J 3 bases; bases outside gene matches: 8. Here the CDR3 reads CASNRQGSVYNSPLHF. The CDR3 DNA is TGTGCCAGTAACCGACAGGGGTCTGTCTATAATTCACCCCTCCACTTT.

This chain joins TRBV19 and TRBJ1-5; 7 nucleotides line up with TRBD1. Trimming removed 9 bases from V and 5 bases from J; junction bases left unmatched: 10. The length of the CDR3 is 14 residues. CDR1 is LNHDA, CDR2 SQIVND, per germline (reference sequence). The CDR3 nucleotides read TGTGCCAGCACGACCGGGACAGCCTATCAGCCCCAGCATTTT. This sequence encodes CASTTGTAYQPQHF.

In this sample, this clone turned up a few times. The V and J genes are TRBV7-9 and TRBJ2-7; D may be TRBD2 (5 bases). With 5 bases removed from V and 3 bases from J, the gap between germline ends came to 11 bases. CDR3 length: 13 amino acids. Germline V lookup: CDR1 SEHNR, CDR2 FQNEAQ (reference sequence). The CDR3 DNA reads as TGTGCCAGCAGCGCCGGGAACAACTACGAGCAGTACTTC. Its protein is CASSAGNNYEQYF.

This sequence joins TRBV5-1 and TRBJ2-7; weak D call: TRBD1 (6 bases). The V end lost 0 bases, the J end lost 1 base, and 14 bases lay between the germline ends. CDR1 is SGHRS, CDR2 YFSETQ, per germline. The CDR3 loop spans 16 amino acids. In DNA, the CDR3 is TGCGCCAGCAGCTTGGGATCGGATAGGGGGTCCTACGAGCAGTACTTC. It codes for CASSLGSDRGSYEQYF.

A word on this clone: Within the sample, other DNA sequences also encode this same CDR3. The CDR3 DNA follows: TGTGCCACCAGCAGAGACAGGAACTCTGGAAACACCATATATTTT. It yields the protein CATSRDRNSGNTIYF. The rearrangement joins TRBV15 to TRBJ1-3; no reliable D call. The germline gives CDR1 LNHNV, CDR2 YYDKDF (reference sequence). This CDR3 has 15 amino acids. V gave up 0 bases and J gave up 0 bases, with 6 bases separating them.

The V call is TRBV19, the J call TRBJ2-5; D is perhaps TRBD2 (6 bases). Germline CDR1 reads LNHDA; CDR2 reads SQIVND (reference sequence). Trimming stripped 3 bases from V and 5 bases from J, with 13 bases between. CDR3 length: 14 amino acids. CDR3 sequence reads: CASSMGTPGETQYF. In DNA form, the CDR3 reads TGTGCCAGTAGTATGGGGACTCCTGGGGAGACCCAGTACTTC.

The chain is built from TRBV6-2 or TRBV6-3 and TRBJ2-3, with TRBD2 matching 7 bases. Germline V gene data show CDR1 as MNHEY and CDR2 as SVGEGT. The CDR3 is 16 amino acids. With V trimmed by 4 bases and J by 5 bases, 12 bases remained unmatched. The CDR3 reads CASSSVDTGGGDTQYF. CDR3 nucleotides: TGTGCCAGCAGTTCCGTGGACACTGGGGGGGGAGATACGCAGTATTTT.

The V and J genes are TRBV4-1 and TRBJ2-7, with TRBD2 identical over 15 bases. Germline trimming cut 3 bases from V and 6 bases from J; bases unmatched to any gene: 3. Germline V CDR1 and CDR2: MGHRA, YSYEKL. The CDR3 loop spans 15 amino acids. CDR3 bases: TGCGCCAGCAGCCAGTCGGGACTAGCGGGAGGCGAGCAGTACTTC. Translated, it gives CASSQSGLAGGEQYF.

The chain joins TRBV7-2 to TRBJ1-2; D is ambiguous. Deletions cut 2 bases from V and 4 bases from J, with 14 bases between. Germline V CDR1 and CDR2: SGHTA, FQGNSA. The CDR3 runs to 15 residues. The CDR3, as DNA: TGTGCCAGCAGCTTATCCAGCAGGTTAGGCTATGGCTACACCTTC. Amino acids: CASSLSSRLGYGYTF.

This clone was found once. The V call is TRBV19, the J call TRBJ2-3; a weak D match, TRBD2 (5 bases). CDR3 length equals 13 residues. Between the trimmed V and J ends, which lost 10 bases and 3 bases, there was a span of 14 bases. Per the germline V gene, CDR1 is LNHDA and CDR2 is SQIVND (reference sequence). This CDR3 reads CATTPRDTDTQYF. The CDR3 DNA follows: TGTGCCACCACGCCCCGGGATACAGATACGCAGTATTTT.

The table lists this clone with a few counts. The rearrangement joins TRBV19 to TRBJ1-3; D remains unclear. Trimming removed 5 bases at V and 0 bases at J, with 14 bases between. Germline V CDR1 and CDR2: LNHDA, SQIVND (reference sequence). The CDR3 is made up of 16 amino acids. This chain's CDR3 is CASSGRQQSSGNTIYF. The CDR3 DNA follows: TGTGCCAGTAGTGGAAGACAACAAAGCTCTGGAAACACCATATATTTT.

The chain links TRBV5-1 to TRBJ1-2; the D gene is possibly TRBD1 (5 bases). With 3 bases removed from V and 6 bases from J, the gap between germline ends came to 15 bases. Per germline, CDR1 SGHRS and CDR2 YFSETQ. The CDR3 length is 14 residues. As DNA, the CDR3 is TGCGCCAGCAGCTCAAATGACAGACGGGATGGCTACACCTTC. Protein: CASSSNDRRDGYTF.